A single sample gave rise to the 28 T cell receptor beta chains below, sequenced in a study of OX40 agonist ivuxolimab in advanced cancers. Measured with immunoSEQ multiplex PCR; TCRdb has only the in-frame clones, and not every one. The table lists 50,000 to 75,000 clones, 70% to 85% of them singletons. The material was CD4+ or CD8+ T cells sorted from blood, obtained in a trial of the OX40 agonist ivuxolimab. These receptor sequences come from an adult with an advanced solid tumor such as melanoma, head and neck, liver or kidney cancer.

The chain recombines TRBV13 with TRBJ2-3, with TRBD2 as a possible D gene (5 bases). Germline-derived CDR1 and CDR2 are PRHDT and FYEKMQ (reference sequence). V shed 2 bases and J shed 4 bases, with 7 bases lying between them. This CDR3 is 13 amino acids long. For the CDR3, the DNA is TGTGCCAGCAGCTTACCCGGGGCAGATACGCAGTATTTT. It yields the protein CASSLPGADTQYF. The full variable domain, in which reference TRBV13 and TRBJ2-3 provide the parts outside the CDR3, is AAGVIQSPRHLIKEKRETATLKCYPIPRHDTVYWYQQGPGQDPQFLISFYEKMQSDKGSIPDRFSAQQFSDYHSELNMSSLELGDSALYFCASSLPGADTQYFGPGTRLTVL.

J is TRBJ1-5 and V is TRBV7-2; the D is unclear. Germline V gene lookup returns CDR1 SGHTA and CDR2 FQGNSA. The CDR3 contains 13 residues. V lost 5 bases and J 7 bases, leaving 12 bases between the germline ends. The CDR3 loop reads CASSLRVSQPQHF. In DNA form, the CDR3 reads TGTGCCAGCAGCCTACGAGTTTCCCAGCCCCAGCATTTT.

The chain combines TRBV6-5 with TRBJ1-4, with D possibly being TRBD1 (6 bases). Per the germline V gene, CDR1 is MNHEY and CDR2 is SVGAGI. This CDR3 is built from 16 residues. Trimming took off 4 bases at V and 1 base at J, with 13 bases between the two ends. CDR3 DNA sequence: TGTGCCAGCAGTTTCGAGACAGGTCGAACTAATGAAAAACTGTTTTTT. This gives the protein CASSFETGRTNEKLFF.

J is TRBJ2-2 and V is TRBV5-1, with D possibly being TRBD1 (5 bases). This CDR3 is 16 amino acids long. CDR1 and CDR2 from the germline V gene are SGHRS and YFSETQ. V dropped 2 bases and J dropped 0 bases, with 11 bases sitting between them. CDR3 coding DNA: TGCGCCAGCAGCTTTACGCAGGGCTCGAACACCGGGGAGCTGTTTTTT. This sequence encodes CASSFTQGSNTGELFF.

This chain joins TRBV11-1 and TRBJ1-6; no firm D call. Germline V gives CDR1 SGHAT, CDR2 FQDESV (reference sequence). V lost 1 base to trimming and J lost 10 bases, with 14 bases between them. The CDR3 is made up of 15 amino acids. The CDR3 nucleotides are TGTGCCAGCAGCTTAGGGGCGGGCGACTGGTCACCCCTCCACTTT. Its protein product is CASSLGAGDWSPLHF.

The gene calls are TRBV2 and TRBJ2-3; the match to TRBD2 covers 10 bases. V dropped 6 bases and J dropped 2; count of bases not matched to a gene: 5. Per the germline V gene, CDR1 is SNHLY and CDR2 is FYNNEI. This CDR3 spans 15 amino acids. This CDR3 reads CASSPAGGLTDTQYF. The CDR3 DNA follows: TGTGCCAGCAGCCCAGCGGGAGGGCTCACAGATACGCAGTATTTT. Full variable domain (missing parts from reference TRBV2 and TRBJ2-3): EPEVTQTPSHQVTQMGQEVILRCVPISNHLYFYWYRQILGQKVEFLVSFYNNEISEKSEIFDDQFSVERPDGSNFTLKIRSTKLEDSAMYFCASSPAGGLTDTQYFGPGTRLTVL.

The chain couples TRBV30 to TRBJ2-3; 7 nucleotides line up with TRBD1. CDR3 length equals 16 residues. CDR1 GTSNPN and CDR2 SVGIG come from the germline V gene (reference sequence). Germline trimming cut 1 base from V and 1 base from J; bases unmatched to any gene: 8. This chain's CDR3 is CAWSARTGVRTDTQYF. The CDR3, as DNA: TGTGCCTGGAGTGCAAGAACAGGGGTTCGCACAGATACGCAGTATTTT. The entire variable domain, with the rest obtained from reference TRBV30 and TRBJ2-3, is as follows: SQTIHQWPATLVQPVGSPLSLECTVEGTSNPNLYWYRQAAGRGLQLLFYSVGIGQISSEVPQNLSASRPQDRQFILSSKKLLLSDSGFYLCAWSARTGVRTDTQYFGPGTRLTVL.

The rearrangement links TRBV7-3 to TRBJ1-2; 7 bases align to TRBD1. CDR3 length: 13 residues. Trimming took 3 bases from V and 6 from J; bases not matched to a gene: 4. The germline V gene encodes CDR1 SGHTA and CDR2 FQGTGA. CDR3 residues: CASSFSTGNGYTF. In DNA form, the CDR3 reads TGTGCCAGCAGCTTTTCGACAGGGAATGGCTACACCTTC.

This chain uses TRBV21-1 with TRBJ2-7; whether TRBD2, the table's D call, matches the DNA was not checked. TRBV21-1 is deemed a pseudogene. This CDR3 has 21 residues. CDR3 in amino acids: CASNRRARLLAGDPGLYEQYF. DNA of the CDR3: TGTGCCAGCAATAGGAGGGCCCGCCTACTAGCGGGAGATCCCGGATTGTACGAGCAGTACTTC.

This clone appeared a few times. The chain uses TRBV9 and TRBJ2-1, with TRBD2 identical over 8 bases. The CDR3 has 14 residues. V was pared by 3 bases and J by 9 bases, with 8 bases of the junction left unmatched. Germline assignment: CDR1 SGDLS and CDR2 YYNGEE. CDR3: CASSARGGAGEQFF. The CDR3 coding sequence is TGTGCCAGCAGCGCCCGGGGGGGGGCTGGTGAGCAGTTCTTC.

The V call is TRBV19, the J call TRBJ1-5, with a tentative D call TRBD1 (5 bases). Between the trimmed V and J ends, which lost 10 bases and 6 bases, there was a span of 19 bases. CDR3 length equals 14 residues. Looked up from germline, CDR1 is LNHDA and CDR2 is SQIVND (reference sequence). The DNA for the CDR3 is TGTGCCACCAAGGGGTGGACGGGCGCTCAGCCCCAGCATTTT. It yields the protein CATKGWTGAQPQHF.

Comment on this clone: A much larger clonotype is one base distant, so this may be a read error. Other DNA sequences in this sample translate to the same CDR3. This sequence joins TRBV11-3 and TRBJ1-1, with D uncertain. V lost 1 base and J 1 base, leaving 4 bases between the germline ends. Germline CDR1 is SGHNT and CDR2 is YENEEA. This CDR3 is built from 13 residues. The CDR3 DNA reads TGTGCCAGCAGCTTAGGGGGGAACACTGAAGCTTTCTTT. Its protein is CASSLGGNTEAFF.

The genes are TRBV29-1 and TRBJ1-2, with D tentatively TRBD1 (5 bases). V shed 5 bases and J shed 4 bases, with 17 bases lying between them. From germline, CDR1 is SQVTM and CDR2 ANQGSEA. The CDR3 is made up of 14 amino acids. As DNA, the CDR3 is TGCAGCGTTAGGGGAGGGGAAAGAGGCTATGGCTACACCTTC. Translated, it gives CSVRGGERGYGYTF.

This CDR3 reads CASSADRASRGYTF. The CDR3, as DNA: TGTGCCAGCAGCGCGGACAGGGCCTCTAGGGGCTACACCTTC. The rearrangement joins TRBV9 to TRBJ1-2; 8 bases fit TRBD1. The germline gives CDR1 SGDLS, CDR2 YYNGEE. The V gene end was trimmed by 3 bases and the J gene end by 8 bases; junction bases not matched to a gene: 9. This CDR3 contains 14 residues.

This clone was recorded a few times. CDR3 nucleotides: TGTGCCAGCAGCGTAGAGGTCAACCTCGAGCAGTACTTC. Amino acids: CASSVEVNLEQYF. The V call is TRBV9, the J call TRBJ2-7; no reliable D call. From germline, CDR1 is SGDLS and CDR2 YYNGEE. This CDR3 region has 13 residues. The ends were cut back, 0 bases at V and 6 bases at J, with 10 bases in the middle.

This chain links TRBV18 with TRBJ2-5, with D perhaps assigned TRBD1 or TRBD2 (5 bases each). There are 14 residues in the CDR3. The V gene lost 3 bases and the J gene lost 4 bases, with 12 bases spanning the gap. Germline lookup yields CDR1 KGHSH and CDR2 LQKENI. CDR3 nucleotides: TGTGCCAGCTCACCGAGTTACGGGGCAGAGACCCAGTACTTC. Encoded protein: CASSPSYGAETQYF. Looking up the rest from reference TRBV18 and TRBJ2-5 gives the full variable domain: NAGVMQNPRHLVRRRGQEARLRCSPMKGHSHVYWYRQLPEEGLKFMVYLQKENIIDESGMPKERFSAEFPKEGPSILRIQQVVRGDSAAYFCASSPSYGAETQYFGPGTRLLVL.

This clone was picked up a small number of times. The chain carries TRBV4-1 and TRBJ2-5, with 16 nucleotides matching TRBD2. Germline V lookup: CDR1 MGHRA, CDR2 YSYEKL. This CDR3 region has 19 residues. V gave up 3 bases and J gave up 2 bases; unmatched junction bases: 9. CDR3 bases: TGCGCCAGCAGCCATCCGGGACTAGCGGGAGGGCCCTTACAAGAGACCCAGTACTTC. Translated, it gives CASSHPGLAGGPLQETQYF.

V usage is TRBV5-5 and J usage is TRBJ1-1; D is unclear. Germline CDR1 SGHKS, CDR2 YYEKEE (reference sequence). The CDR3 covers 15 residues. V was shortened by 3 bases and J by 4 bases, with 16 bases between the two germline ends. The CDR3 sequence: CASSSWSFGPTEAFF. The CDR3 DNA sequence: TGTGCCAGCAGCTCGTGGTCATTCGGGCCCACTGAAGCTTTCTTT.

V gene TRBV19 combines with J gene TRBJ2-7; D gene ambiguous. Trimming took 2 bases from V and 2 from J, leaving 10 bases between them. There are 14 residues in the CDR3. Per germline, CDR1 LNHDA and CDR2 SQIVND (reference sequence). CDR3 residues: CASSISRATYEQYF. The CDR3 DNA reads TGTGCCAGTAGTATATCCCGGGCGACCTACGAGCAGTACTTC.

The genes are TRBV7-9 and TRBJ1-1; D call uncertain. This CDR3 comprises 14 residues. Germline values: CDR1 SEHNR, CDR2 FQNEAQ (reference sequence). V was shortened by 5 bases and J by 8 bases, with 18 bases between the two germline ends. The CDR3 loop reads CASSPPETLTEAFF. The CDR3 DNA is TGTGCCAGCAGCCCCCCCGAAACCTTGACGGAAGCTTTCTTT.

The chain has TRBV25-1 and TRBJ1-3; the match to TRBD1 covers 7 bases. Looked up from germline, CDR1 is MGHDK and CDR2 is SYGVNS. V shed 1 base, J shed 3 bases, and the junction held 6 bases outside the gene matches. The CDR3 totals 16 residues. The CDR3: CASSEFKGANGNTIYF. CDR3 DNA sequence: TGTGCCAGCAGTGAATTCAAGGGGGCGAATGGAAACACCATATATTTT.

The rearrangement links TRBV27 to TRBJ1-2, with unresolved D. CDR3 length equals 12 residues. Trimming cost V 11 bases and J 7 bases, with 17 bases left between them. CDR1 and CDR2 from the germline V gene are MNHEY and SMNVEV (reference sequence). The DNA of the CDR3 is TGTGCCCGAAAAAGCGGCTTTACTGGCTACACCTTC. Translation gives CARKSGFTGYTF.

This clone came up a few times. The rearrangement uses TRBV2 and TRBJ1-2, with D possibly matching TRBD1 (5 bases). Per germline, CDR1 SNHLY and CDR2 FYNNEI. V was cut by 7 bases and J by 4 bases, with 7 bases left in between. CDR3 length: 11 amino acids. CDR3 DNA: TGTGCCAGCACTCAGGGCTATGGCTACACCTTC. Its protein is CASTQGYGYTF.

This chain uses TRBV6-1 with TRBJ1-5; D remains ambiguous. V gave up 7 bases and J gave up 3 bases, with 16 bases separating them. The germline CDR1 and CDR2 sequences are MNHNS and SASEGT. CDR3 length equals 15 residues. For the CDR3, the DNA is TGTGCCAGCACCTTATCGACCGTCTCCAATCAGCCCCAGCATTTT. Protein sequence: CASTLSTVSNQPQHF.

The V gene is TRBV7-3, the J gene TRBJ1-1, with D hard to call. The CDR3 totals 13 residues. Trimming stripped 4 bases from V and 5 bases from J, with 11 bases between. Germline V lookup: CDR1 SGHTA, CDR2 FQGTGA. The CDR3 bases are TGTGCCAGCAGCTCAGGCCTCGGGACTGAAGCTTTCTTT. It is translated as CASSSGLGTEAFF.

The chain has TRBV29-1 and TRBJ2-7; D may be TRBD1 (6 bases). V was clipped by 3 bases and J by 7 bases, with 16 bases between them. The germline gives CDR1 SQVTM, CDR2 ANQGSEA. The CDR3 spans 13 residues. Written as DNA, the CDR3 is TGCAGCGTTGAGGTGCCAGGGGCTGGGGAGCAGTACTTC. Translated: CSVEVPGAGEQYF.

The CDR3 sequence: CASSFYSGTFQETQYF. CDR3 nucleotide sequence: TGTGCCAGCAGCTTCTACTCCGGGACATTCCAAGAGACCCAGTACTTC. The J gene is TRBJ2-5, the V gene TRBV5-6; D may be TRBD1 (6 bases). Trimming shortened V by 2 bases and J by 1 base, and 15 bases separated the two germline ends. The CDR3 has 16 amino acids. Germline CDR1 SGHDT, CDR2 YYEEEE.

The chain has TRBV19 and TRBJ1-2; no clear D. The CDR3 spans 13 residues. V shed 5 bases and J shed 8 bases, with 15 bases lying between them. Germline-derived CDR1 and CDR2 are LNHDA and SQIVND (reference sequence). DNA for the CDR3: TGTGCCAGTAGTGATGACGGTTTACGAGGCTACACCTTC. Translating gives CASSDDGLRGYTF. Full variable domain (rest looked up from reference TRBV19 and TRBJ1-2): DGGITQSPKYLFRKEGQNVTLSCEQNLNHDAMYWYRQDPGQGLRLIYYSQIVNDFQKGDIAEGYSVSREKKESFPLTVTSAQKNPTAFYLCASSDDGLRGYTFGSGTRLTVV.